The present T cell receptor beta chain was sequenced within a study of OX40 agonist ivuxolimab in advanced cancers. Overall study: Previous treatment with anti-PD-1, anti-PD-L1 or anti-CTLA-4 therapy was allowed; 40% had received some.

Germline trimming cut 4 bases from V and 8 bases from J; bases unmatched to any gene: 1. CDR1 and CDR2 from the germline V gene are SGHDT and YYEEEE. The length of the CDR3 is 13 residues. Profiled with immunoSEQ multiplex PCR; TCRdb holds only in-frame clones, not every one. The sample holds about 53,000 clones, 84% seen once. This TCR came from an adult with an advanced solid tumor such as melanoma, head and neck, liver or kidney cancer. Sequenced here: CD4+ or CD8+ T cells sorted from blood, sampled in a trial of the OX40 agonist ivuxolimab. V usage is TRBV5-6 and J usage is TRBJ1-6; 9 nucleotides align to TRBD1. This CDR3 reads CASSGDRDSPLHF. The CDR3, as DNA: TGTGCCAGCAGCGGGGACAGGGATTCACCCCTCCACTTT.